What follows are 12 T cell receptor beta chains derived from one specimen sequenced in a study of T cell clonality in common variable immunodeficiency. TCRdb's table, derived via immunoSEQ multiplex PCR, lists solely in-frame clones and lacks some. This set yields under 60,000 clones and no singletons; the top ten hold around 3.2%. Sequenced input: peripheral blood mononuclear cells. The receptors stem from a person between 18 and 75 years old in good health.

A few counts support this clone. The CDR3 goes on 3 residues after the read ends, and that part is filled in from the germline J gene. This chain links TRBV18 with TRBJ1-4; possible D gene TRBD1, 5 bases. The CDR3 covers 16 residues. Germline CDR1 and CDR2: KGHSH and LQKENI. The CDR3: CASSRDGSSGANVLFF. The CDR3 DNA, read in part, is TGTGCCAGCTCACGCGACGGGAGCTCTGGGGCCAACGTA. Looking up the rest from reference TRBV18 and TRBJ1-4 gives the full variable domain: NAGVMQNPRHLVRRRGQEARLRCSPMKGHSHVYWYRQLPEEGLKFMVYLQKENIIDESGMPKERFSAEFPKEGPSILRIQQVVRGDSAAYFCASSRDGSSGANVLFFGSGTQLSVL.

This clone has only a few counts. This sequence may be a read error, since a much larger clone differs from it by one base. The read comes to an end 3 residues before the CDR3 does, leaving the germline J gene to fill in the end. The chain employs TRBV6-1 and TRBJ2-3; D might be TRBD1 (5 bases). Germline V gene data show CDR1 as MNHNS and CDR2 as SASEGT. The CDR3 loop spans 14 amino acids. CDR3 bases read: TGTGCCAGCACTGAGTCAGGGTTTGGTCAGCCG. Its protein is CASTESGFGQP. The full CDR3 sequence reads CASTESGFGQPQYF.

In its sample, this clone was seen many times. The read finishes 3 residues shy of the CDR3 end, and the germline J gene is used to complete it. The chain carries TRBV7-2 and TRBJ1-1, with TRBD1 as a possible D gene (6 bases). Germline loops: CDR1 SGHTA, CDR2 FQGNSA. The CDR3 is 14 residues long. V lost 3 bases, J lost 1 base, and 9 bases lay in between. The covered CDR3 bases are TGTGCCAGCAGCTTTACAGGGCGGAACACTGAA. Translating it yields CASSFTGRNTE. The whole CDR3 is CASSFTGRNTEAFF.

This clone was found many times. The read terminates 3 residues ahead of where the CDR3 ends, so the germline J gene completes it. This chain links TRBV5-4 with TRBJ2-7, with D maybe TRBD1 (5 bases). The CDR3 is 15 residues long. The germline V gene encodes CDR1 SGHNT and CDR2 YYREEE (reference sequence). The V end lost 0 bases, the J end lost 2 bases, and 12 bases lay between the germline ends. The CDR3 DNA, read in part, is TGTGCCAGCAGCTTGGGGGGCCAAAGGGCCTACGAG. Encoded protein: CASSLGGQRAYE. The whole CDR3 protein reads CASSLGGQRAYEQYF.

This clone showed up many times. The observed sequence ends 3 residues before the CDR3 terminus, with the missing tail filled in from the germline J gene. The rearrangement uses TRBV6-2 or TRBV6-3 and TRBJ1-1; the match to TRBD1 covers 7 bases. The germline V gene has CDR1 MNHEY and CDR2 SVGEGT. The J segment lost 5 bases and the V segment lost 5 bases, leaving 8 bases of the junction unmatched. The CDR3 totals 14 residues. CDR3: CASSMGQGVTEAFF. The DNA read from the CDR3 is TGTGCCAGCAGTATGGGGCAGGGGGTAACTGAA.

This clone was counted many times. The sequence runs out 3 residues before the end of the CDR3; the remainder is reconstructed from the germline J gene. The chain has TRBV5-8 and TRBJ2-5; the match to TRBD1 covers 9 bases. Germline V lookup: CDR1 SGHTS, CDR2 YDEGEE. The junction had 5 bases not matched to a gene; V was cut back by 4 bases and J by 1 base. The CDR3 runs 15 residues. The CDR3 DNA, read in part, is TGTGCCAGCAGCGAAGACAGGGGGTTCCAAGAGACC. Amino acids: CASSEDRGFQET. The entire CDR3 reads CASSEDRGFQETQYF.

There are many counts of this clone. With the read ending 3 residues before the CDR3 end, the germline J gene is used to fill in that end. The rearrangement links TRBV12-3 or TRBV12-4 to TRBJ2-5, with a possible D match to TRBD2 (5 bases). There are 13 residues in the CDR3. Trimming removed 1 base from V and 7 bases from J, with 10 bases in between. CDR3 in amino acids: CASSLDGVGTQYF. The covered CDR3 bases are TGTGCCAGCAGTTTAGACGGGGTTGGGACC.

This clone came up many times. CDR3 residues: CASSAGTSGLYEQYF. The covered CDR3 bases are TGCGCCAGCAGCGCTGGGACTAGCGGATTATACGAG. This sequence joins TRBV5-1 and TRBJ2-7, with 11 bases identical to TRBD2. With the read ending 3 residues before the CDR3 end, the germline J gene is used to fill in that end. The ends lost 4 bases at V and 4 bases at J; junction bases unmatched: 7. This CDR3 comprises 15 residues. Per the germline V gene, CDR1 is SGHRS and CDR2 is YFSETQ. Complete variable domain (other parts from reference TRBV5-1 and TRBJ2-7): KAGVTQTPRYLIKTRGQQVTLSCSPISGHRSVSWYQQTPGQGLQFLFEYFSETQRNKGNFPGRFSGRQFSNSRSEMNVSTLELGDSALYLCASSAGTSGLYEQYFGPGTRLTVT.

This clone was recorded a few times. The sequenced fragment ends 3 residues before the CDR3 boundary, so the rest is inferred from the germline J gene. The chain recombines TRBV30 with TRBJ2-2; the D gene is possibly TRBD1 (6 bases). The CDR3 runs 14 residues. Per germline, CDR1 GTSNPN and CDR2 SVGIG (reference sequence). CDR3 bases read: TGTGCCTGGGACAGGTCTTCCTATAATTCACCG. As protein: CAWDRSSYNSP. The full CDR3 is CAWDRSSYNSPLFF.

This clone was picked up many times. The CDR3 is cut off 3 residues early in the read; its end comes from the germline J gene. The chain recombines TRBV5-6 with TRBJ1-2; tentatively, D is TRBD1 (5 bases). The CDR3 extends over 13 amino acids. V gave up 5 bases and J gave up 3 bases, with 11 bases separating them. The V gene's germline CDR1 is SGHDT and CDR2 YYEEEE. The CDR3 DNA, read in part, is TGTGCCAGCAGTCAGGGTTTTGACTATGGC. Translating it yields CASSQGFDYG. Given in full, the CDR3 is CASSQGFDYGYTF.

The table lists this clone with many counts. The read comes to an end 3 residues before the CDR3 does, leaving the germline J gene to fill in the end. The rearrangement links TRBV11-2 to TRBJ2-7; 8 bases agree with TRBD1. Germline values: CDR1 SGHAT, CDR2 FQNNGV. V dropped 5 bases and J dropped 6; count of bases not matched to a gene: 6. The CDR3 has 13 residues. The sequenced CDR3 bases are TGTGCCAGCAGCCACGGGACAGGCTTCGAG. Residues: CASSHGTGFE. The entire CDR3 is CASSHGTGFEQYF.

This clone was picked up many times. The read stops 3 residues short of the end of the CDR3; the missing end is completed from the germline J gene. The chain couples TRBV7-2 to TRBJ1-2; D is perhaps TRBD1 (6 bases). Germline CDR1 reads SGHTA; CDR2 reads FQGNSA. The ends were cut back, 1 base at V and 3 bases at J, with 12 bases in the middle. CDR3 length equals 15 residues. The chain's CDR3 is CASSLVPGADYGYTF. CDR3 DNA (partial): TGTGCCAGCAGCTTAGTTCCAGGGGCTGACTATGGC.